This T cell receptor (beta chain) was profiled in a study of immune evolution from preneoplasia to lung adenocarcinoma (TCRdb year 2021). About the full investigation: The study used immune gene expression, TCR sequencing and multiplex immunofluorescence to profile the immune contexture of lung adenocarcinoma precursors and invasive adenocarcinoma. Resected precursor lesions (AAH, AIS, MIA) and invasive adenocarcinomas were compared against paired morphologically normal lung tissue. The sample size was set by how many specimens were available, not by a prior power calculation. Whole exome sequencing and methylation data from the same cohort of nodules were integrated with the immune data. In total, the cohort included roughly 49 patients with pulmonary nodules, all of whom underwent surgical resection. TCR sequencing data were obtained from around 56 patients. It was reported in the study that more than 85 samples were used for TCR sequencing. POLYSOLVER was used to infer class I HLA alleles from exome data, and LOHHLA was used to detect allele-specific HLA loss. The study at large found these results: The findings rested on association rather than direct causation, and larger cohorts with long-term follow-up and longitudinal biopsies were considered necessary. Because all patients came from Japan and China, whether the findings apply to Western populations was uncertain. Clonality was highest in normal lung, while later-stage lesions appeared to have lower clonality but higher T cell density and diversity. The highest top T cell clone frequencies were observed in normal lung, and a progressive decrease in top T cell clone frequencies appeared to occur from AAH through AIS, MIA and invasive adenocarcinoma.

As to this clone: Which antigen it targets is not known. Base qualities are not at hand, and no much larger clone is one base apart.

Patients underwent resection in Japan or China between the mid-2010s and the late 2010s. Two lung cancer pathologists independently confirmed the histologic diagnosis of each case on H&E slides. The AllPrep DNA/RNA FFPE Kit was used to isolate DNA from FFPE tissue. TCR beta CDR3 regions were sequenced from DNA using the immunoSEQ hsTCRbeta Kit. Per the original workflow: The ImmunoSEQ Analyzer was used to analyse the TCR sequencing data. T cell clonality was defined as 1 minus Pielou's evenness, as computed on productive rearrangements. The inverse Simpson index, applied to productive templates, was used to measure T cell diversity. T cell density was expressed as TCR beta template counts normalized to usable DNA, with usable DNA estimated by amplifying and sequencing housekeeping genes. Two-sided Kruskal-Wallis tests were used to compare TCR metrics across histologic stages. As stored in TCRdb, this immuneACCESS dataset retains in-frame rearrangements with V and J assigned. A fraction of the clones does not appear; measured against another copy, unresolved V genes explain less than half of the discrepancy, and the remainder lacks a known reason. The DNA gave D and trimming, while V, J and clone size come from that table. This sample comprises about 4,900 clones, about 78% of them detected only once. The top ten clones comprise 7.5% to 9% of the sample.

In the germline V gene (reference sequence), CDR1 corresponds to SEHNR and CDR2 to FQNEAQ. Its CDR3 holds 12 amino acids, cysteine through phenylalanine. The CDR3 DNA has 36 bases and is translated from base 1. Trimming removed 5 bases from V and 4 bases from J, leaving 8 bases between the germline ends. The sequencing sample was made of FFPE normal lung tissue adjacent to the tumor. The origin of this receptor is a person between 45 and 75 years old with lung adenocarcinoma. The chain is made from TRBV7-9 and TRBJ1-2, with the identity of the D gene unclear. The CDR3 region has the sequence CASSISSYGYTF. The nucleotide sequence is given as TGTGCCAGCAGCATCTCATCCTATGGCTACACCTTC.